Described below is a single TCR beta chain sequence and its context. The antigen remains unidentified. The record originates from a study of T cell responses to AZD1222 COVID-19 vaccine. Study-wide results and caveats: The study identified only six AZD1222 recipients as seropositive at baseline.

V lost 7 bases to trimming and J lost 3 bases, with 13 bases between them. Germline V gene lookup returns CDR1 LGHDT and CDR2 YNNKEL (reference sequence). The CDR3 runs 14 residues. Repertoires were generated with immunoSEQ multiplex PCR, while TCRdb's copy carries only in-frame clones and drops some. The table shows some 90,000 clones, with around nine tenths occurring only once. The chain uses TRBV3-1 (or the pseudogene TRBV3-2) and TRBJ1-5; possibly TRBD1 for D (5 bases). The sample in question was peripheral blood, obtained on day 0 of AZD1222 vaccination. The TCR sequence derives from an adult in good health. The CDR3 region has the DNA TGTGCCAGCAAGGGGCCCCGACCCAATCAGCCCCAGCATTTT. Encoded protein: CASKGPRPNQPQHF.